The rows below give T cell receptor beta chains drawn from one sample of a study of a mutant IDH1 vaccine in newly diagnosed glioma. Generated by immunoSEQ multiplex PCR, the TCRdb table keeps only in-frame clones and is missing some. Of 40,000 to 55,000 clones listed, 90% to 95% are singletons. Their target antigens are unknown. The starting material was PBMCs, obtained from a glioma patient whose treatment included an IDH1 peptide vaccine. All receptors derive from a man aged 45-65 years with glioma. Each CDR3 is given with its conserved first and last residue. The D gene is left open where the match is weak. Rows give clone size only sometimes, using once, few, many, or a class for an expanded clone.

d_gene | j_gene | v_gene | abundance | CDR3nt | CDR3aa
TRBD1 | TRBJ1-1 | TRBV2 | . | TGTGCCAGCAACTCACAGGGGGGGAACACTGAAGCTTTCTTT | CASNSQGGNTEAFF
TRBD2 | TRBJ2-3 | TRBV27 | . | TGTGCCAGCAGTTTCCTAAGCGGGAGTACCTCAGATACGCAGTATTTT | CASSFLSGSTSDTQYF
. | TRBJ1-1 | TRBV4-3 | . | TGCGCCAGCAGCCAACAGACAGTCCCCGGGGGCACTGAAGCTTTCTTT | CASSQQTVPGGTEAFF
. | TRBJ2-3 | TRBV15 | . | TGTGCCACCAGCAGGGGTGGGGGGCGCACAGATACGCAGTATTTT | CATSRGGGRTDTQYF
. | TRBJ2-2 | TRBV19 | . | TGTGCCAGTACGCCCGGGTTGACTGTGCGAACCGGGGAGCTGTTTTTT | CASTPGLTVRTGELFF
. | TRBJ1-3 | TRBV30 | . | TGTGCCTGGAGTGTACAAGGAAACACCATATATTTT | CAWSVQGNTIYF
. | TRBJ2-1 | TRBV2 | . | TGTGCCAGCAGTGAAGCGCCGGGACGGGACTACAATGAGCAGTTCTTC | CASSEAPGRDYNEQFF
. | TRBJ1-1 | TRBV13 | . | TGTGCCAGCAGCAACCGGCGGGGGGGCGGTACTGAAGCTTTCTTT | CASSNRRGGGTEAFF
. | TRBJ1-1 | TRBV29-1 | once | TGCAGCGTTGAATTAGTAGGGGCGGAAGCTTTCTTT | CSVELVGAEAFF
TRBD1 | TRBJ2-3 | TRBV7-6 | . | TGTGCCAGCAGCTCAGGGACAGGTGCGAGCACAGATACGCAGTATTTT | CASSSGTGASTDTQYF
TRBD1 | TRBJ1-1 | TRBV27 | . | TGTGCCAGCAGTTTCCGGGACAGGGGATCCACTGAAGCTTTCTTT | CASSFRDRGSTEAFF
TRBD1 | TRBJ1-5 | TRBV7-2 | . | TGTGCCAGCAGCCAAAGTAGGGGGACAGGGGGCAAGCCCCAGCATTTT | CASSQSRGTGGKPQHF
TRBD1 | TRBJ2-2 | TRBV6-5 | . | TGTGCCAGCAGTCTAGGGGGCGCGGGCACCGGGGAGCTGTTTTTT | CASSLGGAGTGELFF
. | TRBJ1-5 | TRBV6-5 | . | TGTGCCAGCAGCCCCAGGATCGCCCATCAGCCCCAGCATTTT | CASSPRIAHQPQHF
. | TRBJ2-7 | TRBV6-5 | . | TGTGCCAGCAGTTTAGTGGGGACCCGAGGGGACGAGCAGTACTTC | CASSLVGTRGDEQYF
. | TRBJ1-1 | TRBV6-1 | . | TGTGCCAGCAGCGAACAGGGTAAGGACACTGAAGCTTTCTTT | CASSEQGKDTEAFF
. | TRBJ1-3 | TRBV6-1 | . | TGTGCCAGCAGTGAAAGGGAGGCTGGCTCTGGAAACACCATATATTTT | CASSEREAGSGNTIYF
. | TRBJ2-7 | TRBV6-1 | once | TGTGCCAGCAGTGAGTCCCAAGGTGGATACGAGCAGTACTTC | CASSESQGGYEQYF
. | TRBJ1-2 | TRBV7-9 | . | TGTGCCAGCAGCCCGGACAGAAACTATGGCTACACCTTC | CASSPDRNYGYTF
. | TRBJ2-7 | TRBV29-1 | . | TGCAGCGTTGCGGACGTGGAGCAGTACTTC | CSVADVEQYF
. | TRBJ1-1 | TRBV6-1 | . | TGTGCCAGCAGTGTGGGGGTAGCTTTCTTT | CASSVGVAFF
. | TRBJ2-3 | TRBV15 | . | TGTGCCACCAGCACCTCCAAACAGGGTCCCACAGATACGCAGTATTTT | CATSTSKQGPTDTQYF
. | TRBJ1-5 | TRBV27 | . | TGTGCCAGCAGCCCACAACAGGGAACTTACAATCAGCCCCAGCATTTT | CASSPQQGTYNQPQHF
TRBD2 | TRBJ2-1 | TRBV7-9 | once | TGTGCCAGCAGCCCCGGACTAGCCATTGACCCCAATGAGCAGTTCTTC | CASSPGLAIDPNEQFF
. | TRBJ2-7 | TRBV11-1 | once | TGTGCCAGCAGCTTAGGACTAGGACAGGACGAGCAGTACTTC | CASSLGLGQDEQYF
TRBD2 | TRBJ2-7 | TRBV5-1 | . | TGCGCCCGGAACATACGCGGGACTAGCGGTCAGGCTATGAACTTC | CARNIRGTSGQAMNF
. | TRBJ2-1 | TRBV6-6 | . | TGTGCCAGCAGTAACGGGACACCTACTTACAATGAGCAGTTCTTC | CASSNGTPTYNEQFF
. | TRBJ2-2 | TRBV6-4 | . | TGTGCCAGCAGCAGAAATACGAACACCGGGGAGCTGTTTTTT | CASSRNTNTGELFF
TRBD2 | TRBJ2-3 | TRBV29-1 | . | TGCAGCGTTGACGCTAGCGGGAGCACAGATACGCAGTATTTT | CSVDASGSTDTQYF
. | TRBJ1-6 | TRBV15 | . | TGTGCCACCAGGTGGGACCCCCGTAATTCACCCCTCCACTTT | CATRWDPRNSPLHF
TRBD1 | TRBJ2-1 | TRBV5-1 | . | TGCGCCAGCCGAGTTGGGGGGACAGGGATGGATGAGCAGTTCTTC | CASRVGGTGMDEQFF
TRBD1 | TRBJ2-5 | TRBV5-4 | . | TGTGCCAGCAGCCGTACAGGGGCAAGAGAAGAGACCCAGTACTTC | CASSRTGAREETQYF
. | TRBJ1-2 | TRBV12-5 | . | TGTGCTAGTGGTTTGGTACCTAGGAGACCGATATATGGCTACACCTTC | CASGLVPRRPIYGYTF
TRBD1 | TRBJ1-6 | TRBV7-9 | . | TGTGCCAGCAGCAGGGGACAGGGCTTCTATAATTCACCCCTCCACTTT | CASSRGQGFYNSPLHF
. | TRBJ1-5 | TRBV5-1 | once | TGCGCCAGCAGCTCCTCGGGTGCAACAGGGTATGATCAGCCCCAGCATTTT | CASSSSGATGYDQPQHF
. | TRBJ1-1 | TRBV5-1 | . | TGCGCCAGCAGCTGGGGGTGGGAGAACACTGAAGCTTTCTTT | CASSWGWENTEAFF
TRBD2 | TRBJ2-5 | TRBV28 | . | TGTGCCAGCAGTGGGACTAGCGGGAGAGAGACCCAGTACTTC | CASSGTSGRETQYF
. | TRBJ1-5 | TRBV7-9 | . | TGTGCCAGCACCACCGATGGCAATCAGCCCCAGCATTTT | CASTTDGNQPQHF
. | TRBJ2-5 | TRBV5-8 | . | TGTGCCAGCAGCTTGGGCATCCTGGCGGAGACCCAGTACTTC | CASSLGILAETQYF
. | TRBJ2-2 | TRBV29-1 | few | TGCAGCGGTCGTGAGGCCAGGGATACCGGGGAGCTGTTTTTT | CSGREARDTGELFF
. | TRBJ1-1 | TRBV9 | . | TGTGCCAGCAGCGCCCCGGGACGAGCGGGGACTGAAGCTTTCTTT | CASSAPGRAGTEAFF
TRBD2 | TRBJ2-1 | TRBV5-8 | . | TGTGCCAGCAGCCGAAGCGGGACGGCAAAATACTACAATGAGCAGTTCTTC | CASSRSGTAKYYNEQFF
TRBD1 | TRBJ2-7 | TRBV19 | . | TGTGCCAGTAGCCCTACAGGGGGGTCCTACGAGCAGTACTTC | CASSPTGGSYEQYF
. | TRBJ2-7 | TRBV5-6 | . | TGTGCCAGCAGCTTTTTCGGGCAGGGCTACGAGCAGTACTTC | CASSFFGQGYEQYF
. | TRBJ2-3 | TRBV5-6 | . | TGTGCCAGCAGCTCTTTAGGTGCAGATACGCAGTATTTT | CASSSLGADTQYF
. | TRBJ1-1 | TRBV29-1 | . | TGCAGCGTTGACAGGGGGAACACTGAAGCTTTCTTT | CSVDRGNTEAFF